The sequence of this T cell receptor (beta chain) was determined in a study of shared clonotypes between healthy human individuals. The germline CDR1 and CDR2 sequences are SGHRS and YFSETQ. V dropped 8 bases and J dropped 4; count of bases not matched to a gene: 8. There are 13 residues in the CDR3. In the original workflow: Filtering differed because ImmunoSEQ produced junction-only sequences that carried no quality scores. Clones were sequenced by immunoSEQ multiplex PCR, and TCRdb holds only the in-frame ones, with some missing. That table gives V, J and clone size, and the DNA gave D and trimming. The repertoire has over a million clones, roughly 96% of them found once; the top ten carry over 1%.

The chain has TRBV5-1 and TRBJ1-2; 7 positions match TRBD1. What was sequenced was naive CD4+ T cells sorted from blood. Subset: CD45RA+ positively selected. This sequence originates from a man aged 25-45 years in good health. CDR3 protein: CASGQDFTYGYTF. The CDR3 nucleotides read TGCGCCAGTGGACAGGACTTTACCTATGGCTACACCTTC.